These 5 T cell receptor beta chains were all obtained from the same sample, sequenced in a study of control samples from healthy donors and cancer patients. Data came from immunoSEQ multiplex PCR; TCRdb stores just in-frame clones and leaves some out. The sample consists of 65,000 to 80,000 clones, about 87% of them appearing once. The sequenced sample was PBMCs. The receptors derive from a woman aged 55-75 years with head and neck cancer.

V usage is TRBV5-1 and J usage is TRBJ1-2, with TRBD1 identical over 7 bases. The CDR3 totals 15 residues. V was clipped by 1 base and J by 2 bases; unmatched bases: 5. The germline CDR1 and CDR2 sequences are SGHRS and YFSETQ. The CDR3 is CASSLTGDPNYGYTF. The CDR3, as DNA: TGCGCCAGCAGCTTGACAGGGGATCCCAACTATGGCTACACCTTC.

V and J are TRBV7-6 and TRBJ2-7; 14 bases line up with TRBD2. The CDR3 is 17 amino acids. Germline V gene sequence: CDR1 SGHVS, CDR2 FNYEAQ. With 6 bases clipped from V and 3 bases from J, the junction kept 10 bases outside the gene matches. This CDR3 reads CASRSPGTSGGSYEQYF. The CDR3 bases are TGTGCCAGCAGATCACCCGGGACTAGCGGGGGAAGCTACGAGCAGTACTTC.

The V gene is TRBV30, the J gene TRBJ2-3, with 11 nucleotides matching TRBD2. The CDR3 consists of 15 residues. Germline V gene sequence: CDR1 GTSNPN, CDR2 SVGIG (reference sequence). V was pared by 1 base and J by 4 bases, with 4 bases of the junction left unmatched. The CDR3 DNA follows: TGTGCCTGGAGTGGGGCTAGCGGGAGGTCAGATACGCAGTATTTT. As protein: CAWSGASGRSDTQYF.

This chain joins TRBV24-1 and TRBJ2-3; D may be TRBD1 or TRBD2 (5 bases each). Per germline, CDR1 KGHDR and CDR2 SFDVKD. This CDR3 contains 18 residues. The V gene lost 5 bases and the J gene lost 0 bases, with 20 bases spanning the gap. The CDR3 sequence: CATSVGGRGGPSTDTQYF. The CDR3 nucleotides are TGTGCCACCAGTGTTGGGGGTAGGGGTGGGCCTAGCACAGATACGCAGTATTTT.

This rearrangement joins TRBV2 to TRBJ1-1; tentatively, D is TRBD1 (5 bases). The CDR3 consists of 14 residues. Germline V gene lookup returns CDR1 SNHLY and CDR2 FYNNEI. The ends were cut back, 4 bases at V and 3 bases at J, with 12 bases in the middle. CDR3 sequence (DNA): TGTGCCAGCAGTGTCCGCACGGGGCACACTGAAGCTTTCTTT. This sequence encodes CASSVRTGHTEAFF. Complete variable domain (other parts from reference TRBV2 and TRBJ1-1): EPEVTQTPSHQVTQMGQEVILRCVPISNHLYFYWYRQILGQKVEFLVSFYNNEISEKSEIFDDQFSVERPDGSNFTLKIRSTKLEDSAMYFCASSVRTGHTEAFFGQGTRLTVV.